In its sample, the clone carrying this T cell receptor beta chain was seen a few times. These data belong to a study of blood T cells in healthy people across ages. Peripheral blood was drawn, around 9.4 milliliters per donor. Germline V gene lookup returns CDR1 SGHTA and CDR2 FQGNSA. V shed 2 bases, J shed 4 bases, and the junction held 4 bases outside the gene matches. The CDR3 has 17 residues. It was with a sample-barcoded 5' primer and a J-beta primer mix that a second PCR of roughly 7 to 12 cycles was run. MiXCR, applied by TCRdb to the 5' RACE reads, yields one record per CDR3 protein. The repertoire holds about 1.1 million distinct CDR3 sequences, with roughly two fifths as singletons.

The receptor's source is a man between 18 and 35 years old in good health. The material sequenced was blood. This rearrangement joins TRBV7-2 to TRBJ2-1; 14 bases map to TRBD2. CDR3 protein: CASSLMGLAGVYNEQFF. The CDR3 DNA reads as TGTGCCAGCAGCTTAATGGGACTAGCGGGGGTATACAATGAGCAGTTCTTC.